This T cell receptor (beta chain) is from a study of blood T cell repertoires in COVID-19. Study details: The United States, Italy and Spain were the sources of the acute and convalescent COVID-19 samples. Nucleic acid was either cDNA or gDNA, and it came from T cells, B-cell-depleted T cells, or PBMCs.

Germline loops: CDR1 LGHNA, CDR2 YSLEER. There are 15 residues in the CDR3. Trimming removed 4 bases from V and 3 bases from J; junction bases left unmatched: 6. While infection was still active, Seattle patients were enrolled and then followed longitudinally. The method was immunoSEQ multiplex PCR; TCRdb's version includes in-frame clones alone and lacks a portion of them. The sample lists fewer than 450,000 clones, about 90% occurring once. This TCR derives from a woman between 45 and 65 years old with COVID-19, enrolled during active disease. The chain uses TRBV4-3 and TRBJ1-2; 9 positions agree with TRBD1. The sample was peripheral blood. Here the CDR3 DNA reads TGCGCCAGCAGCCCGGGGACAGGGCTTGACTATGGCTACACCTTC. This encodes CASSPGTGLDYGYTF.